This record concerns one T cell receptor (beta chain) sequence. What it recognizes is unknown. Together with a sample-barcoded 5' primer, a J-beta primer mix was included in a second PCR lasting about 7 to 11 cycles. TCRdb itself ran the 5' RACE reads through MiXCR, one entry per CDR3 protein. Counted here are some 1.6 million distinct CDR3 sequences, roughly a third occurring once; the ten biggest clones make up approximately 11%. This entry belongs to a study of blood T cells in healthy people across ages. Deletions cut 5 bases from V and 10 bases from J, with 15 bases between. CDR1 is MNHEY, CDR2 SMNVEV, per germline (reference sequence). This CDR3 is built from 13 residues. Study-wide results and caveats: Long-lived donors exceeded aged donors in naive CD4+ cells and diversity.

This clonotype was sampled from a woman aged 25-40 years in good health. The sequencing sample was made of blood. The chain carries TRBV27 and TRBJ2-1; D is undetermined. The CDR3 nucleotides are TGTGCCAGCAGTCCCCTGGGCGTACAGGAGCAGTTCTTC. Translating gives CASSPLGVQEQFF.